Below, 22 T cell receptor beta chains from the same sample are listed, as sequenced in a study of CD8 T cells in ankylosing spondylitis. Study-level findings and limits: What seemed typical of ankylosing spondylitis blood was a TCR beta motif built from 7 or 8 highly homologous variants.

These receptors have no identified antigens. TCRdb used MiXCR to reprocess the 5' RACE reads, holding one entry per CDR3 protein. The sample consists of about 450,000 distinct CDR3 sequences, approximately 26% of them appearing once. The source material was blood, either unsorted or a sorted T cell fraction (not recorded which). The receptors derive from a male donor with ankylosing spondylitis.

This chain links TRBV12-3 or TRBV12-4 with TRBJ1-5, with D hard to call. This CDR3 is built from 15 residues. V lost 7 bases to trimming and J lost 9 bases, with 22 bases between them. CDR3 in amino acids: CASNFRVVGRWPQHF. CDR3 sequence (DNA): TGTGCCAGCAATTTTCGGGTCGTAGGCCGGTGGCCCCAGCATTTT.

V is TRBV3-1 and J is TRBJ2-1, with 11 bases fitting TRBD2. The CDR3 is made up of 16 amino acids. Germline values: CDR1 LGHDT, CDR2 YNNKEL (reference sequence). With 3 bases clipped from V and 13 bases from J, the junction kept 14 bases outside the gene matches. The CDR3 DNA reads TGTGCCAGCAGCCAGGGGCGGGTTAGCGGGAGGGCCACACAGTTCTTC. Its translation is CASSQGRVSGRATQFF.

The chain recombines TRBV15 with TRBJ1-5; TRBD1 might be the D (6 bases). Trimming pared 2 bases from V and 0 bases from J, leaving 23 bases between. Germline CDR1 reads LNHNV; CDR2 reads YYDKDF (reference sequence). The CDR3 spans 20 residues. CDR3: CATSRNRTARGYPSNQPQHF. CDR3 sequence (DNA): TGTGCCACCAGCAGAAATCGGACGGCCAGGGGATATCCTAGCAATCAGCCCCAGCATTTT.

This clonotype appeared a few times. V gene TRBV3-1 combines with J gene TRBJ2-3, with a weak D call TRBD1 (6 bases). The CDR3 loop spans 15 amino acids. Trimming shortened V by 4 bases and J by 4 bases, and 15 bases separated the two germline ends. Germline V gene sequence: CDR1 LGHDT, CDR2 YNNKEL (reference sequence). The CDR3 spells CASSPSSGVADTQYF. The DNA for the CDR3 is TGTGCCAGCAGCCCATCCTCAGGGGTTGCAGATACGCAGTATTTT.

The rearrangement joins TRBV5-1 to TRBJ1-1; D uncertain. This CDR3 comprises 13 residues. The germline V and J ends were trimmed by 2 bases and 1 base, with 6 bases remaining between them. The V gene's germline CDR1 is SGHRS and CDR2 YFSETQ. The CDR3 DNA reads TGCGCCAGCAGCTTTCACGAGAACACTGAAGCTTTCTTT. Translating it yields CASSFHENTEAFF. Complete variable domain (other parts from reference TRBV5-1 and TRBJ1-1): KAGVTQTPRYLIKTRGQQVTLSCSPISGHRSVSWYQQTPGQGLQFLFEYFSETQRNKGNFPGRFSGRQFSNSRSEMNVSTLELGDSALYLCASSFHENTEAFFGQGTRLTVV.

This clonotype was seen more than once but under ten times. This chain connects TRBV5-1 to TRBJ1-1, with D possibly being TRBD1 (5 bases). CDR1 and CDR2 from the germline V gene are SGHRS and YFSETQ. The CDR3 runs to 15 residues. Trimming removed 0 bases from V and 3 bases from J, with 12 bases in between. CDR3 amino acids: CASSLVPGEDTEAFF. In DNA, the CDR3 is TGCGCCAGCAGCTTGGTTCCGGGGGAGGACACTGAAGCTTTCTTT.

The chain recombines TRBV12-3 or TRBV12-4 with TRBJ2-3; the D is unclear. The CDR3 has 14 residues. V lost 3 bases to trimming and J lost 2 bases, with 9 bases between them. The CDR3, as DNA: TGTGCCAGCAGTTTCAATTCCTACACAGATACGCAGTATTTT. Protein: CASSFNSYTDTQYF.

This chain connects TRBV7-8 to TRBJ2-1; perhaps D is TRBD1 or TRBD2 (7 bases each). The length of the CDR3 is 14 residues. V dropped 2 bases and J dropped 9 bases, with 14 bases sitting between them. Per the germline V gene, CDR1 is SGHVS and CDR2 is FQNEAQ. The CDR3: CASSLYRGGGEQFF. The CDR3 DNA reads TGTGCCAGCAGCTTATACAGGGGAGGGGGTGAGCAGTTCTTC.

This clonotype was counted many times. The J gene is TRBJ2-1, the V gene TRBV12-3 or TRBV12-4, with D tentatively TRBD2 (5 bases). Trimming shortened V by 7 bases and J by 7 bases, and 11 bases separated the two germline ends. The CDR3 extends over 12 amino acids. The CDR3 region is CASMGESNEQFF. CDR3 in DNA: TGTGCCAGCATGGGAGAGAGTAATGAGCAGTTCTTC.

The chain uses TRBV3-1 and TRBJ2-5; possibly TRBD2 for D (6 bases). V lost 0 bases and J 5 bases, leaving 13 bases between the germline ends. This CDR3 contains 15 residues. CDR1 is LGHDT and CDR2 is YNNKEL in the germline V gene (reference sequence). CDR3 amino acids: CASSQEVGGGETQYF. DNA for the CDR3: TGTGCCAGCAGCCAAGAAGTGGGTGGAGGGGAGACCCAGTACTTC.

The chain couples TRBV11-2 to TRBJ2-7; D could derive from TRBD1 or TRBD2 (5 bases each). The V end lost 5 bases, the J end lost 5 bases, and 19 bases lay between the germline ends. Germline CDR1 and CDR2: SGHAT and FQNNGV. CDR3 length: 15 residues. CDR3 in amino acids: CASSPQGSAPDEQYV. As DNA, the CDR3 is TGTGCCAGCAGCCCCCAGGGTAGCGCCCCGGACGAGCAGTACGTC.

The chain has TRBV5-1 and TRBJ2-3; 9 nucleotides line up with TRBD2. The V and J ends lost 7 bases and 4 bases, in that order; junction bases with no gene match: 7. CDR1 is SGHRS and CDR2 is YFSETQ in the germline V gene. The CDR3 consists of 14 residues. The CDR3 reads CASYQREAADTQYF. CDR3 in DNA: TGCGCCAGCTATCAGCGGGAGGCCGCAGATACGCAGTATTTT.

Only a few counts were recorded for this clonotype. The chain employs TRBV20-1 and TRBJ1-2; 11 bases map to TRBD1. Germline CDR1 DFQATT, CDR2 SNEGSKA (reference sequence). The trim removed 3 bases at V and 6 bases at J, leaving 3 bases unmatched. The length of the CDR3 is 13 residues. The chain's CDR3 is CSARDRGLNGYTF. In DNA form, the CDR3 reads TGCAGTGCTAGGGACAGGGGGCTTAATGGCTACACCTTC.

The chain is built from TRBV27 and TRBJ2-7; 7 nucleotides align to TRBD1. Germline V gene lookup returns CDR1 MNHEY and CDR2 SMNVEV (reference sequence). CDR3 length: 13 residues. V gave up 6 bases and J gave up 2 bases; unmatched junction bases: 4. The CDR3 sequence is CASSRTGPYEQYF. The CDR3, as DNA: TGTGCCAGCAGCCGGACAGGCCCCTACGAGCAGTACTTC.

Points on this clonotype: At one end, the junction sequence differs from germline, possibly due to a read error. The chain couples TRBV5-1 to TRBJ2-2; TRBD2 might be the D (5 bases). Germline V gene lookup returns CDR1 SGHRS and CDR2 YFSETQ. CDR3 size: 14 residues. CDR3 nucleotides: TGCGCCAGCAGCTTGGACAGTTACACCGGGGAGCTGTCTTTT. Protein product: CASSLDSYTGELSF.

The chain uses TRBV5-1 and TRBJ2-2, with 7 bases aligning to TRBD2. Unmatched junction bases numbered 3, after V lost 0 bases and J lost 1 base. The CDR3 length is 16 residues. CDR1 and CDR2 (germline): SGHRS, YFSETQ. The CDR3 DNA sequence: TGCGCCAGCAGCTTGGCCGGCGGGAGGAACACCGGGGAGCTGTTTTTT. It translates to CASSLAGGRNTGELFF.

The rearrangement uses TRBV20-1 and TRBJ2-5; D uncertain. Per the germline V gene, CDR1 is DFQATT and CDR2 is SNEGSKA (reference sequence). Trimming cost V 5 bases and J 2 bases, with 15 bases left between them. This CDR3 has 14 amino acids. The CDR3 region is CSAPMVGHQETQYF. DNA of the CDR3: TGCAGTGCTCCTATGGTGGGCCATCAAGAGACCCAGTACTTC.

The chain is built from TRBV7-2 and TRBJ2-1; D gene ambiguous. V was cut by 6 bases and J by 6 bases, with 18 bases left in between. Germline values: CDR1 SGHTA, CDR2 FQGNSA. The CDR3 runs 15 residues. The CDR3 nucleotides are TGTGCCAGCAGTTCTCCTACCGACGCACCCAATGAGCAGTTCTTC. It specifies CASSSPTDAPNEQFF.

This rearrangement joins TRBV5-1 to TRBJ2-1, with TRBD1 as a possible D gene (5 bases). Trimming took 0 bases from V and 6 from J, leaving 13 bases between them. The CDR3 has 15 amino acids. The germline CDR1 and CDR2 sequences are SGHRS and YFSETQ. The CDR3, as DNA: TGCGCCAGCAGCTTGGGCAGTGGGGCTAGCAATGAGCAGTTCTTC. Its protein is CASSLGSGASNEQFF.

This clonotype showed up many times. The chain is built from TRBV27 and TRBJ2-4; D not resolved. Trimming shortened V by 7 bases and J by 0 bases, and 19 bases separated the two germline ends. This CDR3 contains 17 residues. Germline V gives CDR1 MNHEY, CDR2 SMNVEV (reference sequence). The CDR3 nucleotides read TGTGCCAGCACCATTGGATGCACCTGTCTAGCCAAAAACATTCAGTACTTC. Its protein is CASTIGCTCLAKNIQYF.

This clonotype occurred a few times. The gene calls are TRBV27 and TRBJ2-1, with D perhaps matching TRBD2 (6 bases). CDR3 length: 17 amino acids. V was cut by 0 bases and J by 4 bases, with 16 bases left in between. The germline V gene encodes CDR1 MNHEY and CDR2 SMNVEV (reference sequence). CDR3 nucleotide sequence: TGTGCCAGCAGTTTATCGATACCTAGCGAGAGGTACAATGAGCAGTTCTTC. Its protein is CASSLSIPSERYNEQFF.

This clonotype was found many times. This chain connects TRBV30 to TRBJ2-1; 8 nucleotides line up with TRBD1. Trimming took 7 bases from V and 6 from J; bases not matched to a gene: 14. CDR3 size: 15 residues. Germline V CDR1 and CDR2: GTSNPN, SVGIG (reference sequence). This chain's CDR3 is CALGQDLFLGNEQFF. In DNA form, the CDR3 reads TGTGCCTTGGGACAGGACCTGTTCTTGGGCAATGAGCAGTTCTTC.